This T cell receptor (beta chain) appears in the sequencing data of a study of blood T cell repertoires in COVID-19. Study in general: Sources were T cells, B-cell-depleted T cells, or PBMCs; the material itself was cDNA or gDNA.

Per the authors' pipeline: Scientists estimated how many nucleated cells there were by amplifying reference gene primers. TCRdb keeps only in-frame clones here, not all; method: immunoSEQ multiplex PCR. V and J calls plus clone size are reproduced from that table; the DNA served to infer D and trimming. The sample has some 400,000 clones; roughly four fifths are singletons. With V trimmed by 3 bases and J by 7 bases, 7 bases remained unmatched. The CDR3 is made up of 14 amino acids. The germline CDR1 and CDR2 sequences are SGHRS and YFSETQ. The chain combines TRBV5-1 with TRBJ2-5, with 9 bases that match TRBD1. This TCR came from a human donor with acute or convalescent COVID-19. The donor label of this sample is uncertain. Sequencing was performed on peripheral blood. The CDR3 is CASSWGQGRGTQYF. The CDR3 bases are TGCGCCAGCAGCTGGGGACAGGGCCGGGGGACCCAGTACTTC.